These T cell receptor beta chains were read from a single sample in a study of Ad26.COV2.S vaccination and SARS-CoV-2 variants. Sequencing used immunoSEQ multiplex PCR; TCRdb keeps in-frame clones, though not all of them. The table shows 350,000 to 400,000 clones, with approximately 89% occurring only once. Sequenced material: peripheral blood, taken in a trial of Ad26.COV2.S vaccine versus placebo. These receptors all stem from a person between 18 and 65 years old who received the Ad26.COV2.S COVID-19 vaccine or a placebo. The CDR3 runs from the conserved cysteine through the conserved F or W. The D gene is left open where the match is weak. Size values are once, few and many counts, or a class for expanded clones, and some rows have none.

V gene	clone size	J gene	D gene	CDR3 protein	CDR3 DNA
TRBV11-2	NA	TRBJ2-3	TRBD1	CASSFHGQGLGTDTQYF	TGTGCCAGCAGCTTCCACGGACAGGGTTTGGGCACAGATACGCAGTATTTT
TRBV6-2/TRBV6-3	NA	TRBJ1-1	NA	CASSYPSQLENTEAFF	TGTGCCAGCAGTTACCCGAGTCAGTTAGAGAACACTGAAGCTTTCTTT
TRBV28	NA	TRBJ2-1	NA	CASSTSGEQFF	TGTGCCAGCAGTACAAGCGGTGAGCAGTTCTTC
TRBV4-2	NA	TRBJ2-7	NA	CASSQDHGGSYEQYF	TGTGCCAGCAGCCAAGATCACGGCGGTTCCTACGAGCAGTACTTC
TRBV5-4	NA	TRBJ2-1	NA	CASSPSDLRNEQFF	TGTGCCAGCAGCCCTTCGGACCTTAGGAATGAGCAGTTCTTC
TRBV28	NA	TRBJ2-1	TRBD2	CASSLMAGERYEQFF	TGTGCCAGCAGTTTAATGGCGGGAGAAAGATATGAGCAGTTCTTC
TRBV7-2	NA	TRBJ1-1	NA	CASSLFDGRRNTEAFF	TGTGCCAGCAGCTTATTTGACGGTCGGAGGAACACTGAAGCTTTCTTT
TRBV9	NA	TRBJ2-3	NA	CASSVGNADTQYF	TGTGCCAGCAGCGTCGGTAACGCAGATACGCAGTATTTT
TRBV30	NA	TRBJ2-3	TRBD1	CAWSNRGSGDTQYF	TGTGCCTGGAGTAACAGGGGGTCAGGAGATACGCAGTATTTT
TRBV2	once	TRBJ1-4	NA	CASSWTWGNEKLFF	TGTGCCAGCAGCTGGACTTGGGGTAATGAAAAACTGTTTTTT
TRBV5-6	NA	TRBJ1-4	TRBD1	CASSGRDRGFILFF	TGTGCCAGCAGCGGCCGGGACAGGGGTTTTATACTGTTTTTT
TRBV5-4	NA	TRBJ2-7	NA	CASSLGPSEQYF	TGTGCCAGCAGCTTGGGCCCTTCTGAGCAGTACTTC
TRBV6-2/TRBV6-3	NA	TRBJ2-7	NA	CASSYSGEQYF	TGTGCCAGCAGTTACTCGGGCGAGCAGTACTTC
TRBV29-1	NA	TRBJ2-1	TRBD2	CSVVGLAGDNEQFF	TGCAGCGTTGTGGGGCTAGCGGGTGACAATGAGCAGTTCTTC
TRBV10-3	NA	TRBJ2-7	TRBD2	CATGLAGLTTKQYF	TGTGCCACCGGACTAGCGGGACTCACTACGAAGCAGTACTTC
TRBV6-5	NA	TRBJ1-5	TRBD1	CASRGTGNQPQHF	TGTGCCAGCAGGGGGACAGGTAATCAGCCCCAGCATTTT
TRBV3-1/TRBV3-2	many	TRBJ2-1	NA	CASSLLGAGLYNEQFF	TGTGCCAGCAGCCTCTTAGGGGCGGGCCTTTACAATGAGCAGTTCTTC
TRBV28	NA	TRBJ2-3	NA	CASTPPSDTQYF	TGTGCCAGCACCCCCCCGTCGGATACGCAGTATTTT
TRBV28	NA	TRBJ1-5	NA	CASSLKGLNQPQHF	TGTGCCAGCAGTTTAAAAGGCCTCAATCAGCCCCAGCATTTT
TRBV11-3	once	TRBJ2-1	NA	CASSSGPASEQFF	TGTGCCAGCAGTTCGGGCCCGGCTAGTGAGCAGTTCTTC
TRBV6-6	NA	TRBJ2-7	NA	CASSYSAEQYF	TGTGCCAGCAGTTACTCGGCTGAGCAGTACTTC
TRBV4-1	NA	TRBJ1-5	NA	CASSQVALLSKHQYSNQPQHF	TGCGCCAGCAGCCAAGTCGCGCTTTTGTCGAAACACCAGTATAGCAATCAGCCCCAGCATTTT
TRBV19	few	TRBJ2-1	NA	CASSIDFLGSFYNEQFF	TGTGCCAGTAGTATAGATTTTCTAGGATCCTTTTACAATGAGCAGTTCTTC
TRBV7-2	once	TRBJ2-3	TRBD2	CASSLALAGGGTQYF	TGTGCCAGCAGCTTAGCACTAGCGGGAGGGGGTACGCAGTATTTT
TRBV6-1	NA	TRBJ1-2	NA	CASSEFDSQNYGYTF	TGTGCCAGCAGTGAATTCGACAGTCAAAACTATGGCTACACCTTC
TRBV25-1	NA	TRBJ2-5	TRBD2	CASSRLAAQETQYF	TGTGCCAGCAGTCGACTAGCGGCCCAAGAGACCCAGTACTTC
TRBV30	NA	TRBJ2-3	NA	CAWSVPDTQYF	TGTGCCTGGAGTGTACCAGATACGCAGTATTTT
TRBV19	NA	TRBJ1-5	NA	CASRDRSNQPQHF	TGTGCCAGTAGGGACCGAAGCAATCAGCCCCAGCATTTT
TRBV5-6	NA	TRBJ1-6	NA	CASSLAGQTVSPLHF	TGTGCCAGCAGCTTAGCGGGACAAACGGTTTCACCCCTCCACTTT
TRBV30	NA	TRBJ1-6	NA	CAWVTAPNSPLHF	TGTGCCTGGGTGACAGCTCCGAATTCACCCCTCCACTTT
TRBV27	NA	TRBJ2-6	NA	CASSLLGGANVLTF	TGTGCCAGCAGTTTATTAGGAGGGGCCAACGTCCTGACTTTC
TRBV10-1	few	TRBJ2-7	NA	CASSEREGAQYF	TGCGCCAGCAGTGAAAGGGAAGGAGCGCAGTACTTC
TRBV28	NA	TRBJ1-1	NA	CASIDGGRWEAFF	TGTGCCAGCATTGACGGCGGTAGGTGGGAAGCTTTCTTT
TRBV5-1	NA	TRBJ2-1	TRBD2	CASSLGHAGGLDEQFF	TGCGCCAGCAGCTTGGGTCACGCGGGAGGCCTTGATGAGCAGTTCTTC
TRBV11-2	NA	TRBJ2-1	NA	CASSLDRNGRYNEQFF	TGTGCCAGCAGCTTAGATAGGAACGGGCGTTACAATGAGCAGTTCTTC